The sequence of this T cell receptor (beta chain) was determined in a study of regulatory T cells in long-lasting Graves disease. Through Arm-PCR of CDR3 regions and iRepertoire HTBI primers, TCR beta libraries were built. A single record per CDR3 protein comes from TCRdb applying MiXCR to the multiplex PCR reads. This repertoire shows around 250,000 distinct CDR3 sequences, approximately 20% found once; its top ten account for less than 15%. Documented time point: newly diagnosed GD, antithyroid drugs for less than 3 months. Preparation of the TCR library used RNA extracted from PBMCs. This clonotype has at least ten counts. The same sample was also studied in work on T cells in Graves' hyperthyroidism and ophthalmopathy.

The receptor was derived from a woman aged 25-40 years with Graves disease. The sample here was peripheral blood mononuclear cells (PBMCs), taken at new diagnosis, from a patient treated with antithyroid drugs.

This CDR3 is CASSSTGPGANVLTF. The CDR3 DNA reads as TGTGCCAGCAGCTCTACAGGGCCTGGGGCCAACGTCCTGACTTTC. The genes are TRBV13 and TRBJ2-6; a possible D gene is TRBD1 (6 bases). Trimming pared 4 bases from V and 2 bases from J, leaving 9 bases between. This CDR3 is 15 amino acids long. Germline V gives CDR1 PRHDT, CDR2 FYEKMQ (reference sequence).